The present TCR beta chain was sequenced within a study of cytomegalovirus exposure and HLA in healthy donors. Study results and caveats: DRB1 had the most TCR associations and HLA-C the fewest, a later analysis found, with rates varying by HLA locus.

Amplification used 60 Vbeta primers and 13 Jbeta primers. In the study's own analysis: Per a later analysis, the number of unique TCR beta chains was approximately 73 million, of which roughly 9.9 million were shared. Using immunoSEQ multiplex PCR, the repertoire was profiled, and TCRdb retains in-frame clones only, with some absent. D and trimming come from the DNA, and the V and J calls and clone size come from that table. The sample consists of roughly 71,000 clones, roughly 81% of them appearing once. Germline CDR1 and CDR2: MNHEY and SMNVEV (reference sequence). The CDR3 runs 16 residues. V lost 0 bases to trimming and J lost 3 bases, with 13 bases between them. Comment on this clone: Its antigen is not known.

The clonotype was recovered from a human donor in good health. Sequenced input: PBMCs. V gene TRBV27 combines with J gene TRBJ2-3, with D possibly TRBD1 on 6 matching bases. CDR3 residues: CASSLSQGMLTDTQYF. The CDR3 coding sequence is TGTGCCAGCAGTTTATCCCAGGGGATGTTAACAGATACGCAGTATTTT.